The rows below give T cell receptor beta chains drawn from one sample of a study of blood T cell repertoires in COVID-19. The protocol was immunoSEQ multiplex PCR, while the TCRdb copy is restricted to in-frame clones and leaves out a portion. The sample yields under 250,000 clones, approximately 85% seen once. Input material: PBMCs or T cells enriched from blood (not recorded which). The receptors here all came from a woman aged 45-65 years with acute COVID-19. The CDR3 runs from the conserved cysteine through the conserved F or W. A D gene is named only where the DNA matches it firmly. Expanded clones are given a class, and other clones once, few, many or no size at all.

CDR3 DNA,CDR3 protein,clone size,J gene,D gene,V gene
TGTGCCTGGAGTGTGACTAGGTTGGGCAACTATGGCTACACCTTC,CAWSVTRLGNYGYTF,NA,TRBJ1-2,NA,TRBV30
TGTGCCACCAGCAGTTTTCGGAGTCGAAATAATTCACCCCTCCACTTT,CATSSFRSRNNSPLHF,NA,TRBJ1-6,NA,TRBV15
TGTGCCAGCAGCTTTTCTTCGGGGTTCCGCTCCTACGAGCAGTACTTC,CASSFSSGFRSYEQYF,NA,TRBJ2-7,NA,TRBV7-9
TGTGCCAGCAGCTTATGGGACAGGGGCAACAATGAGCAGTTCTTC,CASSLWDRGNNEQFF,NA,TRBJ2-1,TRBD1,TRBV7-2
TGTGCCAGCAGCTTAGGGGGCGGGATAACAATGATAGATACGCAGTATTTT,CASSLGGGITMIDTQYF,NA,TRBJ2-3,NA,TRBV7-2
TGTGCCAGCAGCCGCGGGACAGTGGGTGAGACCCAGTACTTC,CASSRGTVGETQYF,NA,TRBJ2-5,NA,TRBV7-2
TGTGCCAGCAGCTTGGGGGCCATAACTGGAAACACCATATATTTT,CASSLGAITGNTIYF,NA,TRBJ1-3,NA,TRBV5-8
TGTGCCACCACACGGGGCGGGGGGCTGGCAGATACGCAGTATTTT,CATTRGGGLADTQYF,NA,TRBJ2-3,TRBD2,TRBV19
TGCGCCAGCAGCTTGGTCTGGACAAGTTCCTACGAGCAGTACTTC,CASSLVWTSSYEQYF,NA,TRBJ2-7,NA,TRBV5-1
TGTGCCAGCAGCGTAGGGACTAGCGGGGGGGCAGGGGCTCAAGAGACCCAGTACTTC,CASSVGTSGGAGAQETQYF,NA,TRBJ2-5,TRBD2,TRBV9
TGTGCCAGCAGTTTCAAGGACAGGGTCGGCTACACCTTC,CASSFKDRVGYTF,NA,TRBJ1-2,TRBD1,TRBV28
TGTGCCAGCAGTGATGTTCCGGGAGGGGGTGGTCAGCCCCAGCATTTT,CASSDVPGGGGQPQHF,NA,TRBJ1-5,NA,TRBV6-1
TGTGCCAGCAGCCCTACTAGCGGGGGGCTCTACAATGAGCAGTTCTTC,CASSPTSGGLYNEQFF,NA,TRBJ2-1,TRBD2,TRBV7-6
TGTGCCAGTCCTTATGGAGGGAAGGGGTATCAGCCCCAGCATTTT,CASPYGGKGYQPQHF,NA,TRBJ1-5,NA,TRBV21-1
TGTGCCAGCAGCCTAAATAACAGGGGCTACCAATCCTACGAGCAGTACTTC,CASSLNNRGYQSYEQYF,NA,TRBJ2-7,TRBD1,TRBV5-6
TGTGCCAGCAGACAGGGGGCGGTTGGAAACACCATATATTTT,CASRQGAVGNTIYF,once,TRBJ1-3,TRBD1,TRBV25-1
TGCGCCAGCAGCGAGACTCCAGCGGGGGCGGTGGAGACCCAGTACTTC,CASSETPAGAVETQYF,NA,TRBJ2-5,TRBD2,TRBV5-1
TGTGCCAGTAGTACAGACAGGCCGAGCTCTGGAAACACCATATATTTT,CASSTDRPSSGNTIYF,NA,TRBJ1-3,NA,TRBV19
TGTGCCAGCGGGACACCGAACACTGAAGCTTTCTTT,CASGTPNTEAFF,NA,TRBJ1-1,NA,TRBV3-1/TRBV3-2
TGCGCCAGCAGCTTGGGGACAGTAGGCTATGGCTACACCTTC,CASSLGTVGYGYTF,NA,TRBJ1-2,NA,TRBV5-1
TGTGCCTGGACTGCAGGGTTTAAGTATGGCTACACCTTC,CAWTAGFKYGYTF,NA,TRBJ1-2,NA,TRBV30
TGTGCCAGTTGGGACAGAGCCTCCTACGAGCAGTACTTC,CASWDRASYEQYF,few,TRBJ2-7,NA,TRBV21-1
TGTGCCAGCAGCGCCCAGGGTGTGGGTAATGAAAAACTGTTTTTT,CASSAQGVGNEKLFF,NA,TRBJ1-4,NA,TRBV5-6
TGTGCCAGTAGTATAGAAAAGGAGGACGAGCAGTACTTC,CASSIEKEDEQYF,NA,TRBJ2-7,NA,TRBV19
TGTGCCTGGACAGGATCTCCCTATAATTCACCCCTCCACTTT,CAWTGSPYNSPLHF,NA,TRBJ1-6,NA,TRBV30
TGTGCCAGCTCACGGGACAGGGAGGTTTACGAGCAGTACTTC,CASSRDREVYEQYF,NA,TRBJ2-7,TRBD1,TRBV18
TGTGCCAGCAGCGACCAGGGACAGGGGCAGGATACGCAGTATTTT,CASSDQGQGQDTQYF,NA,TRBJ2-3,TRBD1,TRBV5-6
TGTGCCAGCAGCTTGGATCCAGGGAGGACCACTGAAGCTTTCTTT,CASSLDPGRTTEAFF,NA,TRBJ1-1,NA,TRBV5-4
TGTGCCACCAGTGACACGACAGGGGACGCTTTCTTT,CATSDTTGDAFF,NA,TRBJ1-1,TRBD1,TRBV24-1
TGTGCCAGCAGCAAAAGACAGACCCAAGAGACCCAGTACTTC,CASSKRQTQETQYF,NA,TRBJ2-5,NA,TRBV21-1
TGTGCCAGCAGCTTAGATGGGGGGCAGCCCCAGCATTTT,CASSLDGGQPQHF,NA,TRBJ1-5,NA,TRBV11-2
TGTGCCAGCAGTTTTGCAGGGGAGCAGTTCTTC,CASSFAGEQFF,NA,TRBJ2-1,NA,TRBV12-3/TRBV12-4
TGTGCCAGCAGCTTAGCTCCGAGCACTGAAGCTTTCTTT,CASSLAPSTEAFF,few,TRBJ1-1,NA,TRBV7-2
TGCGCCAGCAGCTTTGGGGATGGACAGGGGAGTAATGGCTACACCTTC,CASSFGDGQGSNGYTF,few,TRBJ1-2,TRBD1,TRBV5-1
TGTGCCAGCAGTCCGGACCCCGGGACAGTAATTTTT,CASSPDPGTVIF,NA,TRBJ1-4,TRBD1,TRBV25-1
TGCAGGGGCGGGGGGACTGAAGCTTTCTTT,CRGGGTEAFF,once,TRBJ1-1,NA,TRBV20-1
TGTGCCACCCATAGGGGGGGAAATGAAAAACTGTTTTTT,CATHRGGNEKLFF,NA,TRBJ1-4,NA,TRBV6-5
TGTGCCAGCAGTGGAGGACAGGGCAGGACTGGGGCCAACGTCCTGACTTTC,CASSGGQGRTGANVLTF,NA,TRBJ2-6,TRBD1,TRBV6-1
TGTGCCAGCAGCCAAGATTCGCGGGGGGAAAGGAATTCACCCCTCCACTTT,CASSQDSRGERNSPLHF,NA,TRBJ1-6,NA,TRBV14
TGTGCCAGCAGCCATCCGGAGGGAACTGAAGCTTTCTTT,CASSHPEGTEAFF,once,TRBJ1-1,NA,TRBV3-1/TRBV3-2
TGTGCCAGCTCACCCCTAGGACAGGGAGGGGCGAGCAATCAGCCCCAGCATTTT,CASSPLGQGGASNQPQHF,NA,TRBJ1-5,TRBD1,TRBV18
TGTGCCAGCAGCCAAGACGGGCAACAGGGTAAACTGTTTTTT,CASSQDGQQGKLFF,NA,TRBJ1-4,NA,TRBV3-1/TRBV3-2
TGTGCCAGCAGCGTAGGGTGGGGGACAGGGATTAGAAATGAGCAGTTCTTC,CASSVGWGTGIRNEQFF,NA,TRBJ2-1,TRBD1,TRBV9
TGTGCCAGCAGCTCCTACAGGGGGCTAAGCTCCTACGAGCAGTACTTC,CASSSYRGLSSYEQYF,NA,TRBJ2-7,TRBD1,TRBV5-6
TGTGCCAGCAGCAGGGACTTGGGAGTCTACGAGCAGTACTTC,CASSRDLGVYEQYF,NA,TRBJ2-7,NA,TRBV27
TGTGCCAGCAGCGTAGCGGCAGGGGGCGACGGTGTAGCCAAAAACATTCAGTACTTC,CASSVAAGGDGVAKNIQYF,NA,TRBJ2-4,TRBD1,TRBV9